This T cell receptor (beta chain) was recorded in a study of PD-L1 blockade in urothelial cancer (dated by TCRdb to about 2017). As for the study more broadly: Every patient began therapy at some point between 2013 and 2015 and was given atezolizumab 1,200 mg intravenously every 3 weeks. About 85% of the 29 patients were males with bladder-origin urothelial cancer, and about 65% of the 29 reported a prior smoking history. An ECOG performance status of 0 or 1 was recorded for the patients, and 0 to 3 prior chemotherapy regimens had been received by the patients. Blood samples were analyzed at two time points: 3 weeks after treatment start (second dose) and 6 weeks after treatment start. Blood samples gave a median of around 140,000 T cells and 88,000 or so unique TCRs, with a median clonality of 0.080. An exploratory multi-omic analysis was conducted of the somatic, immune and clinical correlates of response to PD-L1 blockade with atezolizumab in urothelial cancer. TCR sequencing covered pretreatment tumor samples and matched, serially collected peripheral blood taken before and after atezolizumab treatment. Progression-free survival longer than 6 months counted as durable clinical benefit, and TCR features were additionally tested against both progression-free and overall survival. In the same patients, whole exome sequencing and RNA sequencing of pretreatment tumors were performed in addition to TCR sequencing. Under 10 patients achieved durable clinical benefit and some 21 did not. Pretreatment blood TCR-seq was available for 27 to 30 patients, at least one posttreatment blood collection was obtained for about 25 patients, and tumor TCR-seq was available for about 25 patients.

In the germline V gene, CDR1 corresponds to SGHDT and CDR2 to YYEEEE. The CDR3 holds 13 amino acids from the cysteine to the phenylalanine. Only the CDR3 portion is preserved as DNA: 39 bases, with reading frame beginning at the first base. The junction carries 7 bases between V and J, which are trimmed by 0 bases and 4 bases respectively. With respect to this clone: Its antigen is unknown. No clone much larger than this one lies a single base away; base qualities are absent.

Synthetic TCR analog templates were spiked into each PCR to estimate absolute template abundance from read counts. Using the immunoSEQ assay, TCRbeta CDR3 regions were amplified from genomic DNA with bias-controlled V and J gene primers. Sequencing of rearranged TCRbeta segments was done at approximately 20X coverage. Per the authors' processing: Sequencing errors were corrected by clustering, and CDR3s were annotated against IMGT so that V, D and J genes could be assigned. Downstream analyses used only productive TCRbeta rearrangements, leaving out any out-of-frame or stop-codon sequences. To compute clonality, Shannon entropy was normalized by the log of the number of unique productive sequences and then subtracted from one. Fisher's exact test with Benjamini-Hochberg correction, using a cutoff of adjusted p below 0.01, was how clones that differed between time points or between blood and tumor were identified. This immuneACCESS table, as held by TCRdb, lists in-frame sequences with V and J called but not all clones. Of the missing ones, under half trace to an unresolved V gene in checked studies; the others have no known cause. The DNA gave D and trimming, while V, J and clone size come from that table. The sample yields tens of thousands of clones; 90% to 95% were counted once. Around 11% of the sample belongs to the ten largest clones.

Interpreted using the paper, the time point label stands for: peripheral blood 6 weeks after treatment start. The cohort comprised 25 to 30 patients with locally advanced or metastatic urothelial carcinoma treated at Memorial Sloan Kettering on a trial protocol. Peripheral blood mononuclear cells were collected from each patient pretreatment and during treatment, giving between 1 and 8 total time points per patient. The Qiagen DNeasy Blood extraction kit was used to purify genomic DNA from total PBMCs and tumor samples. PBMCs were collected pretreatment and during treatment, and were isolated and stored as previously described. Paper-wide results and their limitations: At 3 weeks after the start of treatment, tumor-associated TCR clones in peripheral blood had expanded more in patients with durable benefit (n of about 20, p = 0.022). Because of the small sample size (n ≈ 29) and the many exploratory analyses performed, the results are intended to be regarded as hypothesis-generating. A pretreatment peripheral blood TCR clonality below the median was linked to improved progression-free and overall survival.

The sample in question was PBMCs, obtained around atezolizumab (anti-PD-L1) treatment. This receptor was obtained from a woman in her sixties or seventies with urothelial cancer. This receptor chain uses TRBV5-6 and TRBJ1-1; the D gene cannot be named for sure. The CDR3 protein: CASSLGELTEAFF. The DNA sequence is TGTGCCAGCAGCTTGGGGGAGCTCACTGAAGCTTTCTTT.